The present T cell receptor beta chain was sequenced within a study of cytomegalovirus exposure and HLA in healthy donors. General study results and limits: Three chains linked to CMV were shown in vitro to be specific for CMV antigens. The study labeled 164 TCR beta chains cytomegalovirus-associated. Published work reported that the classifier diagnosed cytomegalovirus status with high specificity and sensitivity.

Worth noting for this clone: Its antigen is unidentified.

The length of the CDR3 is 16 residues. J gave up 5 bases and V 0 bases, and 10 bases lay outside the gene matches. Germline CDR1 is SGHRS and CDR2 is YFSETQ. Generated by immunoSEQ multiplex PCR, the TCRdb table keeps only in-frame clones and is missing some. This sample has approximately 170,000 clones, with 85% found just once. The rearrangement links TRBV5-1 to TRBJ1-1, with TRBD1 matching over 7 bases. The specimen was PBMCs. The clonotype comes from a man aged 18-30 years in good health and CMV-seropositive. CDR3 in DNA: TGCGCCAGCAGCTTGGGACAGGGAATCTTGGGGACTGAAGCTTTCTTT. Encoded protein: CASSLGQGILGTEAFF.